This T cell receptor beta chain derives from a study of tumor-infiltrating lymphocytes in localized non-small cell lung cancer. Overall study: Some samples were collected after neoadjuvant chemotherapy; smokers, never-smokers and several histologies were included.

The CDR3 runs to 15 residues. Trimming took 3 bases from V and 2 from J, leaving 13 bases between them. CDR1 and CDR2 (germline): SGHAT, FQNNGV. This clone was counted only a few times. The antigen is undetermined. Assay: immunoSEQ multiplex PCR; the TCRdb copy retains only in-frame clones and omits some. The table has under 10,000 clones, less than 80% seen once. Findings and limits, study-wide: T-cell fraction did not differ between immunotypes IM1 and IM2. Compared with uninvolved lung, tumors showed higher T cell infiltration by TCRbeta sequencing.

This receptor was taken from a human donor with non-small cell lung cancer. This chain connects TRBV11-2 to TRBJ2-5; TRBD2 might be the D (5 bases). The sequenced sample was lung tumor tissue. The DNA for the CDR3 is TGTGCCAGCAGCTTCTATGGCGGGTCGCAAGAGACCCAGTACTTC. Protein: CASSFYGGSQETQYF.